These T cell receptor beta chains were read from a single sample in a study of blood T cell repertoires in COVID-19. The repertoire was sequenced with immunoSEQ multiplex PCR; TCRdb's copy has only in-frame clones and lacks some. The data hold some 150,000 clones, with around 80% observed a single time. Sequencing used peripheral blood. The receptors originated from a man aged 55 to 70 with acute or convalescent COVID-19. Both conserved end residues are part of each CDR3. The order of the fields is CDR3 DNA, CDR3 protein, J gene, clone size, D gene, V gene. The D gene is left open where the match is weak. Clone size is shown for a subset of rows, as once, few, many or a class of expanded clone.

TGTGCCAGTAGTATAGATAAGGGGAGGACGCAGTATTTT CASSIDKGRTQYF TRBJ2-3 NA NA TRBV19
TGTGCCAGCAGCCATTTCGAGACCCAGGGTGGAAACACCATATATTTT CASSHFETQGGNTIYF TRBJ1-3 NA NA TRBV13
TGTGCCACCAGCCCCAGTCCGAGCAATCAGCCCCAGCATTTT CATSPSPSNQPQHF TRBJ1-5 NA NA TRBV15
TGCGCCAGCAGCCAAGATTTGAGGGGGAAGCGGTATGAAAAACTGTTTTTT CASSQDLRGKRYEKLFF TRBJ1-4 NA NA TRBV4-1
TGTGCCAGCAGCCCACAGGGTGCTGGAAACACCATATATTTT CASSPQGAGNTIYF TRBJ1-3 NA NA TRBV7-2
TGTGCCAGTAAGGGACAGACCAATCAGCCCCAGCATTTT CASKGQTNQPQHF TRBJ1-5 NA TRBD1 TRBV19
TGCGCCAGCAACCGACAGGGGGCAATGAACACTGAAGCTTTCTTT CASNRQGAMNTEAFF TRBJ1-1 NA TRBD1 TRBV5-1
TGCGCCAGCAGCCAAGGGAGGGCGGGGGTGTGGTACGAGCAGTACTTC CASSQGRAGVWYEQYF TRBJ2-7 NA TRBD2 TRBV4-1
TGTGCCAGCAGCCCTCTCCAAGAGACCCAGTACTTC CASSPLQETQYF TRBJ2-5 NA NA TRBV7-2
TGTGCCAGTAGTAGCCCCTCCACCGGACTAGCGGGGCTCTACGAGCAGTACTTC CASSSPSTGLAGLYEQYF TRBJ2-7 few TRBD2 TRBV19
TGTGCCAGCAGCTTAGGCGGGACAGGGGGCACCGGGGAGCTGTTTTTT CASSLGGTGGTGELFF TRBJ2-2 NA TRBD1 TRBV7-2
TGTGCCAGCAGCGTAGGCGGGATTCAAACTGAAGCTTTCTTT CASSVGGIQTEAFF TRBJ1-1 NA NA TRBV9
TGTGCCAGCAGCTTAGGCCCGACTGCCTATAATTCACCCCTCCACTTT CASSLGPTAYNSPLHF TRBJ1-6 NA NA TRBV7-9